This entry is about one TCR beta chain. Its antigen is as yet unknown. The data are from a study of vaccination effects on CD4 cells after COVID-19. Study-level findings and limits: The study found marked clonal contraction of infection- and vaccine-induced clones late after vaccination. The authors studied few convalescent patients and collected no early post-infection timepoints.

Generated by immunoSEQ multiplex PCR, the TCRdb table keeps only in-frame clones and is missing some. The table lists about 45,000 clones, just over 75% of them singletons. ViraFEST used viral peptide pools to expand antigen-specific CD4+ T cells before sequencing. Following culture for around 10 days, CD4+ T cells were isolated. Vaccinated recipients, who were negative for nucleocapsid antibodies, had no history of SARS-CoV-2 infection. Wells of roughly 2.1 million PBMC each were grown with 8.5 to 10 IU/ml IL-2 and approximately 9.6 ug/ml peptides. Fresh IL-2-containing medium replaced half the medium on days 3 and 7. The sequence came from a human donor who received a COVID-19 vaccine. Sequences were derived from CD4+ T cells from PBMCs cultured with SARS-CoV-2 spike peptides, sampled before COVID-19 vaccination.

CDR3 amino acids: CARSTARWVELFF. The CDR3 nucleotides are TGTGCCAGAAGCACCGCCCGGTGGGTGGAGCTGTTTTTT. This chain joins TRBV5-3 and TRBJ2-2; D unresolved. TRBV5-3 is annotated as an ORF whose role is uncertain. With 4 bases removed from V and 10 bases from J, the gap between germline ends came to 14 bases. This CDR3 comprises 13 residues.